Below are 5 T cell receptor beta chains sequenced from a single sample in a study of breast tumors, draining lymph nodes, adjacent tissues (TCRdb year 2016). The receptor library was made with multiplex PCR. Instrument on record: Illumina HiSeq 2000. TCRdb reanalyzed the raw reads on its own, using fastp at Q25 for trimming and MiXCR for clone calling, and kept in-frame beta chains. Each record represents a unique CDR3 protein, reported with the most common genes and DNA among its rows. The sample table holds about 11,000 distinct CDR3 sequences, of which around 36% were seen once. 14% to 15% of the sample comes from the top ten. The sequenced sample consisted of breast tumor tissue. These receptors came from a female donor with breast cancer. Some clones in this sample may be carry-over from other donors' samples.

The table lists this clonotype with many counts. The rearrangement joins TRBV5-4 to TRBJ1-6, with 7 bases fitting TRBD1. The V gene's germline CDR1 is SGHNT and CDR2 YYREEE (reference sequence). The CDR3 loop spans 15 amino acids. Losses at the gene ends were 4 bases for V and 7 bases for J; bases not matched to a gene: 8. This CDR3 reads CASSARTGRNSPLHF. The CDR3 DNA reads TGTGCCAGCAGCGCTCGGACAGGAAGAAATTCACCCCTCCACTTT.

In its sample, this clonotype was seen once. This chain connects TRBV20-1 to TRBJ2-1; D gene ambiguous. The ends were cut back, 5 bases at V and 4 bases at J, with 12 bases in the middle. Germline V lookup: CDR1 DFQATT, CDR2 SNEGSKA (reference sequence). This CDR3 is built from 13 residues. CDR3 residues: CSAFMKTYNEQFF. For the CDR3, the DNA is TGCAGTGCTTTTATGAAAACGTACAATGAGCAGTTCTTC.

This clonotype was observed many times. V gene TRBV11-2 combines with J gene TRBJ2-7, with TRBD1 matching over 9 bases. V shed 1 base and J 2 bases; nucleotides not matched to a gene: 6. Germline values: CDR1 SGHAT, CDR2 FQNNGV. The CDR3 is made up of 16 amino acids. The CDR3 reads CASSLGKGTGTYEQYF. For the CDR3, the DNA is TGTGCCAGCAGCTTAGGGAAAGGGACAGGGACCTACGAGCAGTACTTC.

Regarding this clonotype: Without the conserved terminal phenylalanine or tryptophan, this CDR3 likely stems from a read error. The chain combines TRBV4-1 with TRBJ2-7; TRBD1 might be the D (5 bases). Trimming removed 3 bases from V and 1 base from J, with 10 bases in between. The CDR3 length is 14 residues. From germline, CDR1 is MGHRA and CDR2 YSYEKL. The CDR3, as DNA: TGCGCCAGCAGCCAGGGTCGGACATCCTACGAGCAGTACTGT. This codes for CASSQGRTSYEQYC.

This clonotype was found many times. V is TRBV12-3 or TRBV12-4 and J is TRBJ1-2, with D possibly being TRBD1 (6 bases). V was shortened by 8 bases and J by 7 bases, with 14 bases between the two germline ends. This CDR3 is 12 amino acids long. The CDR3 nucleotides read TGTGCCAGCCGTCTTGGGGGGGCTGGCTACACCTTC. Translation: CASRLGGAGYTF.